The present TCR beta chain was sequenced within a study of a mutant IDH1 vaccine in newly diagnosed glioma. The study's findings and limits: Immune responses induced by the vaccine were seen in 93.3% of patients, spanning multiple MHC alleles.

Libraries were prepared by immunoSEQ multiplex PCR; TCRdb keeps only in-frame clonotypes and omits some of them. The sample has over 75,000 clones, about 90% seen once. CDR3 size: 23 residues. J was trimmed by 2 bases and V by 2 bases; bases with no gene match: 23. Germline V lookup: CDR1 MDHEN, CDR2 SYDVKM. Time point specified: baseline, week 1 (first vaccination visit). Treatment of the sample: pre-vaccination baseline after standard-of-care therapy. A note on this clone: The antigen is not known.

The receptor was derived from a woman aged 50 to 60 with glioma. V and J are TRBV28 and TRBJ2-3, with 12 positions matching TRBD2. Source: PBMCs, taken from a glioma patient treated with radiotherapy, temozolomide or both. The CDR3 sequence is CASSLKGTPVSSGRARSTDTQYF. The CDR3 DNA is TGTGCCAGCAGTTTAAAAGGCACCCCAGTATCTAGCGGGAGGGCCCGTTCCACAGATACGCAGTATTTT.